The entry that follows covers one TCR beta chain sequence. The antigen is undetermined. The data belong to a study of T cell repertoires in cytomegalovirus infection. Whole-study results and caveats: It was HLA-C-restricted CMV-specific TCR beta clonotypes that dominated the response ex vivo.

TCRdb re-called the reads through MiXCR, storing one row per CDR3 protein. The table lists around 490,000 distinct CDR3 sequences, about 30% of them singletons. CDR3 size: 17 residues. Germline CDR1 is SGHKS and CDR2 is YYEKEE (reference sequence). V lost 0 bases and J lost 4; bases outside the gene matches: 8. Sequencing was performed on PBMCs. This TCR was sampled from a human donor in good health (CMV status not recorded). Some clones in this sample may be carry-over from other donors' samples. The V call is TRBV5-5, the J call TRBJ2-1; 9 nucleotides align to TRBD2. The DNA for the CDR3 is TGTGCCAGCAGCTTGGTTGGCGGGGGGGAACCTTACAATGAGCAGTTCTTC. Its translation is CASSLVGGGEPYNEQFF.